A selection of T cell receptor beta chains follows, all from one sample in a study of blood T cells in healthy people across ages. TCRdb passed the 5' RACE reads through MiXCR, listing each CDR3 protein once. The sample records about 1,500,000 distinct CDR3 sequences, approximately 38% being singletons. Sequencing used blood. The source of these receptors is a woman aged 18-29 years in good health. CDR3s include the opening cysteine and the closing phenylalanine or tryptophan. D genes are given only for firm matches.

TRBV12-3/TRBV12-4	TRBJ2-1	TRBD1	CASSLGRGLSGAYNEQFF
TRBV20-1	TRBJ2-7	TRBD1	CSAPRSGTASYEQYF
TRBV10-2	TRBJ1-2	-	CASSDGVLSNYGYTF
TRBV4-1	TRBJ2-7	-	CASSQGAPLDHEQYF
TRBV27	TRBJ2-1	TRBD2	CASSDLPLLRLAGGTQQFF
TRBV5-1	TRBJ1-2	-	CASSFEQLYGYTF
TRBV10-3	TRBJ2-2	TRBD2	CATAGSGTTGELFF
TRBV15	TRBJ1-6	-	CATSWNTGNSPLHF
TRBV7-3	TRBJ2-1	TRBD2	CASSSRSGGAGSYNEQFF
TRBV10-3	TRBJ1-2	TRBD1	CAIRRNRDSPPEDYGYTF
TRBV12-3/TRBV12-4	TRBJ1-2	-	CASSLQGLGGYTF
TRBV13	TRBJ2-1	-	CASSSPGTPYTEQFF